This T cell receptor (beta chain) was identified in a study of blood T cell repertoires in COVID-19. Authors' analysis steps: Amplified reference gene primers provided the basis for estimating nucleated cell counts. Some clones are missing from TCRdb's copy, which holds only in-frame ones; the method was immunoSEQ multiplex PCR. That table furnishes V, J and clone size, whereas the DNA furnished D and trimming. The sample holds tens of thousands of clones; over 70% are singletons and the top ten take approximately 12%. V lost 3 bases, J lost 1 base, and 9 bases lay in between. Germline V gene sequence: CDR1 KGHSH, CDR2 LQKENI. The CDR3 consists of 15 residues.

The sample consisted of peripheral blood. This chain joins TRBV18 and TRBJ1-4, with unresolved D. This clonotype originated in a human donor in a cohort sampled during active COVID-19. CDR3 sequence reads: CASSPSRETNEKLFF. CDR3 nucleotides: TGTGCCAGCTCACCCTCCCGGGAAACTAATGAAAAACTGTTTTTT.